This T cell receptor beta chain came from a study of T cell responses to AZD1222 COVID-19 vaccine. Overall study results and limits: Baseline antibody screening turned up just a handful of seropositive AZD1222 recipients.

Generated by immunoSEQ multiplex PCR, the TCRdb table keeps only in-frame clones and is missing some. The data contain about 150,000 clones, about 92% of them singletons. The germline V gene encodes CDR1 SGHNT and CDR2 YENEEA. The V and J ends lost 0 bases and 2 bases respectively, with 10 bases between them. CDR3 length equals 15 residues. As for this clone: Its antigen is unidentified.

Specimen: peripheral blood, collected on day 0 of AZD1222 vaccination. This TCR was recovered from an adult in good health. The V gene is TRBV11-3, the J gene TRBJ1-1, with a tentative D call TRBD1 (5 bases). The CDR3: CASSLEAGRNTEAFF. CDR3 DNA sequence: TGTGCCAGCAGCTTAGAGGCGGGACGCAACACTGAAGCTTTCTTT.